This TCR beta chain was captured by sequencing in a study of shared clonotypes between healthy human individuals. Libraries were prepared by immunoSEQ multiplex PCR; TCRdb keeps only in-frame clonotypes and omits some of them. Among a few hundred thousand clones listed, 90% to 98% were seen once. Trimming removed 3 bases at V and 7 bases at J, with 10 bases between. This CDR3 is 13 amino acids long. Germline V gene sequence: CDR1 LNHDA, CDR2 SQIVND (reference sequence). This receptor was obtained from a man aged 25 to 45 in good health. Sequencing input: memory CD8+ T cells sorted from blood. Subset: CD45RO+ cells pooled with CCR7-negative TemRA cells. This chain joins TRBV19 and TRBJ1-5; no firm D call. The CDR3 loop reads CASSIGVVQPQHF. CDR3 nucleotides: TGTGCCAGTAGTATTGGGGTCGTCCAGCCCCAGCATTTT.